This T cell receptor (beta chain) is from a study of T cell responses to AZD1222 COVID-19 vaccine. Measured with immunoSEQ multiplex PCR; TCRdb has only the in-frame clones, and not every one. The table lists about 73,000 clones, about 91% of them singletons. This clonotype was sampled from an adult who received the AZD1222 COVID-19 vaccine. The starting material was peripheral blood, obtained 28 days after the second AZD1222 dose.

This CDR3 reads CAWSQQDRSNYGYTF. Here the CDR3 DNA reads TGTGCCTGGAGCCAACAGGACAGATCCAACTATGGCTACACCTTC. The V call is TRBV30, the J call TRBJ1-2; D might be TRBD1 (6 bases). V was pared by 3 bases and J by 2 bases, with 16 bases between. The germline gives CDR1 GTSNPN, CDR2 SVGIG (reference sequence). The CDR3 contains 15 residues. The variable domain in full, with the rest retrieved from reference TRBV30 and TRBJ1-2, is SQTIHQWPATLVQPVGSPLSLECTVEGTSNPNLYWYRQAAGRGLQLLFYSVGIGQISSEVPQNLSASRPQDRQFILSSKKLLLSDSGFYLCAWSQQDRSNYGYTFGSGTRLTVV.